These 21 T cell receptor beta chains came from one sample sequenced in a study of CD8 T cells in Susac syndrome. When the RNA was reverse transcribed, random hexamers were used with an input of roughly 0.5 to 1 ug. MiXCR, run by TCRdb on the immunoSEQ multiplex PCR reads, gives a single entry per CDR3 protein. The data contain about 170,000 distinct CDR3 sequences, roughly 95% of them singletons. The material sequenced was CD4+ T cells from PBMCs. The receptors come from a human donor with Susac syndrome.

This chain connects TRBV30 to TRBJ1-4; D uncertain. The CDR3 totals 12 residues. The V gene lost 2 bases and the J gene lost 5 bases, with 6 bases spanning the gap. Germline V lookup: CDR1 GTSNPN, CDR2 SVGIG (reference sequence). The CDR3 reads CAWSLRNEKLFF. The CDR3 DNA sequence: TGTGCCTGGAGTCTGAGGAATGAAAAACTGTTTTTT.

The chain couples TRBV28 to TRBJ1-2; 8 bases align to TRBD1. The length of the CDR3 is 15 residues. From germline, CDR1 is MDHEN and CDR2 SYDVKM. V lost 6 bases, J lost 7 bases, and 13 bases stayed unmatched. CDR3 sequence reads: CASSRAGQAVRGYTF. The CDR3 region has the DNA TGTGCCAGCAGCCGAGCGGGACAGGCGGTTCGTGGCTACACCTTC.

This rearrangement joins TRBV9 to TRBJ2-6; D gene ambiguous. CDR1 is SGDLS, CDR2 YYNGEE, per germline. The CDR3 is 15 residues long. The germline V and J ends were trimmed by 3 bases and 2 bases, with 9 bases remaining between them. The chain's CDR3 is CASSARGAGANVLTF. Written as DNA, the CDR3 is TGTGCCAGCAGCGCTCGTGGGGCTGGGGCCAACGTCCTGACTTTC.

The chain recombines TRBV30 with TRBJ1-2; D is perhaps TRBD1 (5 bases). Trimming stripped 2 bases from V and 4 bases from J, with 14 bases between. CDR3 length equals 14 residues. The germline V gene has CDR1 GTSNPN and CDR2 SVGIG (reference sequence). DNA for the CDR3: TGTGCCTGGAGTCAGGGACTGGAAGTCTATGGCTACACCTTC. Translated: CAWSQGLEVYGYTF.

The chain couples TRBV12-3 or TRBV12-4 to TRBJ1-4; D unresolved. Trimming removed 5 bases from V and 7 bases from J, with 14 bases in between. There are 14 residues in the CDR3. In DNA form, the CDR3 reads TGTGCCAGCAGTCCGCAGGCGTCCGGTGAAAAACTGTTTTTT. Encoded protein: CASSPQASGEKLFF.

The chain employs TRBV29-1 and TRBJ1-1; 12 nucleotides align to TRBD1. CDR3 length: 16 residues. J gave up 1 base and V 7 bases, and 10 bases lay outside the gene matches. Germline V gene sequence: CDR1 SQVTM, CDR2 ANQGSEA. The CDR3 reads CSALSGQGAPNTEAFF. The DNA of the CDR3 is TGCAGCGCCCTGTCGGGACAGGGGGCGCCGAACACTGAAGCTTTCTTT. Full variable domain (outside the CDR3, taken from reference TRBV29-1 and TRBJ1-1): SAVISQKPSRDICQRGTSLTIQCQVDSQVTMMFWYRQQPGQSLTLIATANQGSEATYESGFVIDKFPISRPNLTFSTLTVSNMSPEDSSIYLCSALSGQGAPNTEAFFGQGTRLTVV.

This chain uses TRBV4-1 with TRBJ2-4; 8 bases match TRBD1. CDR3 length: 14 residues. In germline, CDR1 is MGHRA, CDR2 YSYEKL. Losses at the gene ends were 4 bases for V and 8 bases for J; bases not matched to a gene: 7. CDR3 region: CASSLGQEGYIQYF. CDR3 nucleotide sequence: TGCGCCAGCAGCCTGGGACAGGAGGGCTACATTCAGTACTTC.

This chain joins TRBV6-2 or TRBV6-3 and TRBJ2-5; no definite D call. Per germline, CDR1 MNHEY and CDR2 SVGEGT. Trimming cost V 3 bases and J 7 bases, with 12 bases left between them. The CDR3 sequence is 13 residues long. The CDR3 bases are TGTGCCAGCAGTTATAGAAGGGAAGCGACCCAGTACTTC. This encodes CASSYRREATQYF.

The chain recombines TRBV30 with TRBJ2-7; no clear D gene. The CDR3 consists of 14 residues. Per the germline V gene, CDR1 is GTSNPN and CDR2 is SVGIG (reference sequence). V was pared by 2 bases and J by 2 bases, with 13 bases between. The CDR3 DNA sequence: TGTGCCTGGAGTCTGGGGATCGCCACCTACGAGCAGTACTTC. Amino acids: CAWSLGIATYEQYF.

This chain connects TRBV7-2 to TRBJ2-5; 7 nucleotides agree with TRBD1. After removal of 1 base from V and 7 bases from J, the junction contained 9 bases not matched to a gene. Looked up from germline, CDR1 is SGHTA and CDR2 is FQGNSA. This CDR3 is 15 amino acids long. Here the CDR3 reads CASSLGGQAAGTQYF. In DNA, the CDR3 is TGTGCCAGCAGCTTAGGTGGACAGGCCGCAGGGACCCAGTACTTC.

The chain couples TRBV5-4 to TRBJ1-1; the D gene is possibly TRBD1 (5 bases). The CDR3 sequence is 17 residues long. Germline lookup yields CDR1 SGHNT and CDR2 YYREEE (reference sequence). Trimming stripped 4 bases from V and 1 base from J, with 20 bases between. CDR3 sequence reads: CASSLAPRGVKNTEAFF. In DNA, the CDR3 is TGTGCCAGCAGCCTTGCCCCGCGGGGGGTGAAGAACACTGAAGCTTTCTTT.

The gene calls are TRBV12-3 or TRBV12-4 and TRBJ2-3, with D hard to call. The CDR3 covers 10 residues. Trimming cost V 3 bases and J 8 bases, with 3 bases left between them. The CDR3 reads CASSFGTQYF. The CDR3 nucleotides read TGTGCCAGCAGTTTCGGTACGCAGTATTTT.

V gene TRBV4-1 combines with J gene TRBJ1-1, with D possibly TRBD1 on 5 matching bases. CDR3 size: 15 residues. From germline, CDR1 is MGHRA and CDR2 YSYEKL. V lost 2 bases, J lost 1 base, and 11 bases lay in between. Here the CDR3 reads CASSQTGTANTEAFF. Written as DNA, the CDR3 is TGCGCCAGCAGCCAAACCGGGACTGCGAACACTGAAGCTTTCTTT.

The rearrangement uses TRBV6-2 or TRBV6-3 and TRBJ2-7; either TRBD1 or TRBD2 may supply D (5 bases each). The V and J ends lost 10 bases and 8 bases respectively, with 21 bases between them. Germline CDR1 is MNHEY and CDR2 is SVGEGT. The CDR3 has 13 residues. DNA of the CDR3: TGTGCCACCGCCGAATTCGGGACCCCTCAGCAGTACGTC. It encodes CATAEFGTPQQYV.

The chain couples TRBV5-4 to TRBJ2-2; 14 bases match TRBD2. V shed 5 bases, J shed 1 base, and the junction held 4 bases outside the gene matches. This CDR3 has 17 amino acids. Germline V gene lookup returns CDR1 SGHNT and CDR2 YYREEE (reference sequence). CDR3 nucleotides: TGTGCCAGCAGGCCCGGACTAGCGGGAGGGAACACCGGGGAGCTGTTTTTT. Its translation is CASRPGLAGGNTGELFF.

The chain has TRBV30 and TRBJ2-7; perhaps TRBD1 as D (6 bases). CDR3 length: 13 residues. Deletions cut 0 bases from V and 6 bases from J, with 12 bases between. Germline CDR1 GTSNPN, CDR2 SVGIG (reference sequence). CDR3 in amino acids: CAWSVRGSGEQYF. The DNA for the CDR3 is TGTGCCTGGAGTGTCAGGGGTTCGGGCGAGCAGTACTTC.

V gene TRBV18 combines with J gene TRBJ1-2; a weak D match, TRBD1 (5 bases). From germline, CDR1 is KGHSH and CDR2 LQKENI. V dropped 6 bases and J dropped 7 bases, with 9 bases sitting between them. The CDR3 length is 11 residues. For the CDR3, the DNA is TGTGCCAGCTCGCTACAGGCTGGCTACACCTTC. Its translation is CASSLQAGYTF. Full variable domain (outside the CDR3, taken from reference TRBV18 and TRBJ1-2): NAGVMQNPRHLVRRRGQEARLRCSPMKGHSHVYWYRQLPEEGLKFMVYLQKENIIDESGMPKERFSAEFPKEGPSILRIQQVVRGDSAAYFCASSLQAGYTFGSGTRLTVV.

J is TRBJ2-7 and V is TRBV19; D may correspond to TRBD1 or TRBD2 (5 bases each). V was shortened by 1 base and J by 7 bases, with 11 bases between the two germline ends. The CDR3 runs 13 residues. Germline V lookup: CDR1 LNHDA, CDR2 SQIVND (reference sequence). CDR3 nucleotide sequence: TGTGCCAGTAGTATAGTAAACGGGGCGGAGCAGTACGTC. This translates into CASSIVNGAEQYV.

As regards this clonotype: Germline is not matched at one junction end, which may reflect a read error. The gene calls are TRBV12-3 or TRBV12-4 and TRBJ2-2; 9 bases align to TRBD1. This CDR3 has 17 residues. CDR3 residues: CASSLGDRAIIAGELFF. The CDR3 DNA reads as TGTGCCAGCAGCTTAGGGGACAGGGCGATTATCGCCGGGGAGCTGTTTTTT.

V usage is TRBV6-2 or TRBV6-3 and J usage is TRBJ2-6, with a possible D match to TRBD1 (5 bases). The ends were cut back, 2 bases at V and 0 bases at J, with 11 bases in the middle. This CDR3 region has 17 residues. Germline V CDR1 and CDR2: MNHEY, SVGEGT. The CDR3 spells CASSYRGLTSGANVLTF. As DNA, the CDR3 is TGTGCCAGCAGTTACAGGGGTCTAACCTCTGGGGCCAACGTCCTGACTTTC.

The V gene is TRBV28, the J gene TRBJ2-7; D ambiguous. The germline V gene has CDR1 MDHEN and CDR2 SYDVKM. This CDR3 is 13 amino acids long. Between the trimmed V and J ends, which lost 6 bases and 2 bases, there was a span of 11 bases. CDR3 bases: TGTGCCAGCAGCCGGGTAAGCCCCTACGAGCAGTACGTC. Translated: CASSRVSPYEQYV.